These 14 T cell receptor beta chains share one sample of origin, sequenced in a study of PD-1 blockade in classical Hodgkin lymphoma. The assay was immunoSEQ multiplex PCR, and TCRdb's table has in-frame clones only and misses some. The sample has approximately 31,000 clones, 90% to 95% seen once. Time point of the sample: newly diagnosed, previously untreated cHL patient sample. Sequencing was done on a sample of peripheral blood mononuclear cells (PBMCs). These receptors originate from a human donor with classical Hodgkin lymphoma.

The rearrangement links TRBV7-9 to TRBJ1-1; perhaps TRBD1 as D (5 bases). The CDR3 totals 14 residues. V shed 6 bases and J shed 3 bases, with 14 bases lying between them. CDR1 and CDR2 from the germline V gene are SEHNR and FQNEAQ (reference sequence). The CDR3 DNA is TGTGCCAGCAGTCTCAGGGAACGGCACACTGAAGCTTTCTTT. Translation: CASSLRERHTEAFF.

The chain couples TRBV7-8 to TRBJ2-1; no firm D call. V was shortened by 1 base and J by 6 bases, with 10 bases between the two germline ends. The CDR3 is 14 residues long. Germline V gene sequence: CDR1 SGHVS, CDR2 FQNEAQ. DNA of the CDR3: TGTGCCAGCAGCTTAGTAGGGAACAGCAATGAGCAGTTCTTC. Encoded protein: CASSLVGNSNEQFF.

The chain joins TRBV12-5 to TRBJ1-5; D gene unclear. V lost 7 bases and J lost 4, with 17 bases in between. In germline, CDR1 is LGHNT, CDR2 FRNRAP. This CDR3 is built from 15 residues. This CDR3 reads CASALGGRGNQPQHF. In DNA form, the CDR3 reads TGTGCTAGTGCCCTTGGAGGGCGCGGGAATCAGCCCCAGCATTTT.

The V and J genes are TRBV23-1 and TRBJ1-5; no definite D call. TRBV23-1 is an open reading frame whose function is uncertain. This CDR3 region has 15 residues. The V end was cut by 5 bases, the J end by 1 base, with 12 bases between. CDR3 coding DNA: TGCGCCAGCAGTAACATGGCCGTAAGCAATCAGCCCCAGCATTTT. It codes for CASSNMAVSNQPQHF.

This clone was observed once. The rearrangement uses TRBV5-8 and TRBJ2-3; 10 positions match TRBD2. Germline V gene sequence: CDR1 SGHTS, CDR2 YDEGEE. This CDR3 comprises 15 residues. V gave up 2 bases and J gave up 2 bases; unmatched junction bases: 2. CDR3 DNA sequence: TGTGCCAGCAGCTTTAGCGGGGGGATCACAGATACGCAGTATTTT. Its translation is CASSFSGGITDTQYF.

The rearrangement joins TRBV13 to TRBJ1-2; D not resolved. From germline, CDR1 is PRHDT and CDR2 FYEKMQ (reference sequence). V lost 4 bases, J lost 9 bases, and 12 bases lay in between. The CDR3 runs 12 residues. The CDR3: CASSSLLGSYTF. For the CDR3, the DNA is TGTGCCAGCAGCTCCTTGCTAGGGAGCTACACCTTC.

CDR3 amino acids: CASSRNRDRVNEQYF. In DNA form, the CDR3 reads TGCGCCAGCAGCCGGAACCGGGACAGGGTGAACGAGCAGTACTTC. This sequence joins TRBV5-1 and TRBJ2-7, with 9 bases aligning to TRBD1. Germline assignment: CDR1 SGHRS and CDR2 YFSETQ. V lost 4 bases, J lost 5 bases, and 10 bases stayed unmatched. The length of the CDR3 is 15 residues.

The chain joins TRBV19 to TRBJ1-5, with D unclear. The CDR3 spans 14 residues. CDR1 is LNHDA and CDR2 is SQIVND in the germline V gene (reference sequence). Between the trimmed V and J ends, which lost 6 bases and 2 bases, there was a span of 11 bases. CDR3 region: CASSPPPGNQPQHF. CDR3 nucleotides: TGTGCCAGTAGCCCCCCCCCTGGCAATCAGCCCCAGCATTTT.

The rearrangement uses TRBV7-2 and TRBJ2-2, with 8 bases aligning to TRBD2. The CDR3 has 15 amino acids. The J segment lost 7 bases and the V segment lost 3 bases, leaving 7 bases of the junction unmatched. The germline V gene encodes CDR1 SGHTA and CDR2 FQGNSA. Written as DNA, the CDR3 is TGTGCCAGCAGCTTTTTCATAAGCGGGAGCGGGGAGCTGTTTTTT. This sequence encodes CASSFFISGSGELFF.

V usage is TRBV6-6 and J usage is TRBJ2-2; D is possibly TRBD2 (7 bases). Germline V gene sequence: CDR1 MNHNY, CDR2 SVGAGI (reference sequence). The germline V and J ends were trimmed by 5 bases and 7 bases, with 11 bases remaining between them. This CDR3 contains 13 residues. The DNA of the CDR3 is TGTGCCAGCAGTAATAGGGGGGGCGGGGAGCTGTTTTTT. Translated, it gives CASSNRGGGELFF.

CDR3 sequence: CASSPRTGDYEQYF. Written as DNA, the CDR3 is TGCGCCAGCAGCCCCCGGACAGGGGACTACGAGCAGTACTTC. The V gene is TRBV4-1, the J gene TRBJ2-7, with 9 bases matching TRBD1. The CDR3 runs to 14 residues. Per germline, CDR1 MGHRA and CDR2 YSYEKL. V trimming: 4 bases; J trimming: 3 bases; junction bases outside the gene matches: 4.

This chain connects TRBV6-5 to TRBJ2-1; TRBD2 matches 7 bases. V dropped 4 bases and J dropped 7; count of bases not matched to a gene: 13. The germline V gene encodes CDR1 MNHEY and CDR2 SVGAGI. The CDR3 contains 16 residues. CDR3 protein: CASSSSAGPSTNEQFF. DNA for the CDR3: TGTGCCAGCAGTTCATCAGCGGGGCCCTCTACAAATGAGCAGTTCTTC.

J is TRBJ1-1 and V is TRBV11-3; D perhaps matches TRBD1 (5 bases). V gave up 3 bases and J gave up 5 bases, with 13 bases separating them. CDR1 and CDR2 (germline): SGHNT, YENEEA. The length of the CDR3 is 14 residues. This chain's CDR3 is CASSFSGTGTEAFF. CDR3 sequence (DNA): TGTGCCAGCAGCTTCTCCGGGACGGGGACTGAAGCTTTCTTT.

This clone was recorded once. CDR3 in DNA: TGTGCTAGTGGTTTGGCCCCCTACGAGCAGTACTTC. Its translation: CASGLAPYEQYF. This sequence joins TRBV12-5 and TRBJ2-7, with D unclear. Trimming shortened V by 1 base and J by 2 bases, and 3 bases separated the two germline ends. In germline, CDR1 is LGHNT, CDR2 FRNRAP. The CDR3 length is 12 residues.